Below, 27 T cell receptor beta chains from the same sample are listed, as sequenced in a study of low-dose radiotherapy and immunotherapy resistance in tumors. Covering alpha and beta chains, TRAV- and TRBV-specific primers were used for the first-strand cDNA. Amplification of TCRs used a constant-region primer and V-primer adapter for roughly 18 PCR cycles. Using its own MiXCR run on the reads, TCRdb lists one record per CDR3 protein. The table shows 18,000 or so distinct CDR3 sequences, with approximately 79% occurring only once. These receptors were obtained from a human donor with advanced metastatic prostate, ovarian, gallbladder or colorectal cancer (not recorded which). This table probably holds off-target reads from a library built for another chain.

V usage is TRBV20-1 and J usage is TRBJ2-1, with D possibly TRBD2 on 7 matching bases. Germline assignment: CDR1 DFQATT and CDR2 SNEGSKA (reference sequence). V lost 5 bases, J lost 3 bases, and 17 bases lay in between. The CDR3 runs to 15 residues. The CDR3 DNA reads as TGCAGTGCTGCCCTCGGGCGGGGGCGCTACAATGAGCAGTTCTTC. Amino acid sequence: CSAALGRGRYNEQFF.

The rearrangement uses TRBV5-6 and TRBJ1-2; D is undetermined. CDR1 is SGHDT, CDR2 YYEEEE, per germline. The CDR3 has 12 amino acids. Trimming shortened V by 7 bases and J by 5 bases, and 12 bases separated the two germline ends. CDR3 DNA sequence: TGTGCCAGCGGTCGAGATGAGTATGGCTACACCTTC. Translating gives CASGRDEYGYTF.

The chain uses TRBV6-2 or TRBV6-3 and TRBJ1-2; D call uncertain. Trimming removed 5 bases from V and 7 bases from J, with 20 bases in between. There are 15 residues in the CDR3. The germline gives CDR1 MNHEY, CDR2 SVGEGT. In DNA, the CDR3 is TGTGCCAGCAGTGAATCTCGGCGCCTTATGCTTGGCTACACCTTC. The encoded protein is CASSESRRLMLGYTF.

The chain is built from TRBV30 and TRBJ2-2, with D uncertain. Trimming pared 0 bases from V and 7 bases from J, leaving 9 bases between. Germline CDR1 GTSNPN, CDR2 SVGIG (reference sequence). The CDR3 has 13 amino acids. The CDR3 DNA is TGTGCCTGGAGTGTCGAGCGTATCGGGGAGCTGTTTTTT. Translating it yields CAWSVERIGELFF.

The chain has TRBV20-1 and TRBJ2-7; D is undetermined. There are 12 residues in the CDR3. Between the trimmed V and J ends, which lost 0 bases and 7 bases, there was a span of 10 bases. Germline CDR1 DFQATT, CDR2 SNEGSKA (reference sequence). The CDR3 DNA sequence: TGCAGTGCTAGAGATTGGTCGCGGGAGCAGTACTTC. Translation gives CSARDWSREQYF.

The rearrangement links TRBV4-3 to TRBJ2-7; D might be TRBD1 or TRBD2, each matching 6 bases. V was cut by 1 base and J by 0 bases, with 10 bases left in between. The CDR3 loop spans 15 amino acids. Germline V gene sequence: CDR1 LGHNA, CDR2 YSLEER. The CDR3 is CASSQVGGLSYEQYF. The CDR3 coding sequence is TGCGCCAGCAGCCAAGTAGGGGGACTCTCCTACGAGCAGTACTTC.

The CDR3 spells CASSQAGTSAYNEQFF. The CDR3 DNA reads TGTGCCAGCAGCCAGGCCGGGACTAGCGCCTACAATGAGCAGTTCTTC. The genes are TRBV4-2 and TRBJ2-1; 10 positions agree with TRBD2. The germline CDR1 and CDR2 sequences are LGHNA and YNFKEQ. This CDR3 region has 16 residues. J lost 2 bases, V lost 3 bases, and 4 bases had no gene match.

This clonotype appeared a few times. V and J are TRBV5-4 and TRBJ1-1; no clear D gene. The ends were cut back, 3 bases at V and 0 bases at J, with 9 bases in the middle. The germline CDR1 and CDR2 sequences are SGHNT and YYREEE (reference sequence). The CDR3 sequence is 14 residues long. The CDR3 bases are TGTGCCAGCAGCTCTGGACCGTTGAACACTGAAGCTTTCTTT. Translating it yields CASSSGPLNTEAFF. The full variable domain, completed using reference TRBV5-4 and TRBJ1-1, is ETGVTQSPTHLIKTRGQQVTLRCSSQSGHNTVSWYQQALGQGPQFIFQYYREEENGRGNFPPRFSGLQFPNYSSELNVNALELDDSALYLCASSSGPLNTEAFFGQGTRLTVV.

The chain uses TRBV5-5 and TRBJ2-2; possible D gene TRBD1, 6 bases. CDR1 is SGHKS, CDR2 YYEKEE, per germline (reference sequence). V was trimmed by 2 bases and J by 7 bases, leaving 12 bases between them. CDR3 length: 14 amino acids. The CDR3 reads CASSFRDTNGELFF. The CDR3 DNA follows: TGTGCCAGCAGCTTCAGGGACACCAACGGGGAGCTGTTTTTT.

This rearrangement joins TRBV5-5 to TRBJ1-1; the D gene is possibly TRBD1 (5 bases). Between the trimmed V and J ends, which lost 1 base and 2 bases, there was a span of 15 bases. The CDR3 contains 16 residues. Per the germline V gene, CDR1 is SGHKS and CDR2 is YYEKEE (reference sequence). The DNA for the CDR3 is TGTGCCAGCAGCTTGATTGGGACCCCAGGAAACACTGAAGCTTTCTTT. It is translated as CASSLIGTPGNTEAFF.

There are a few counts of this clonotype. The chain is built from TRBV19 and TRBJ2-5, with D uncertain. CDR3 length: 12 residues. Germline CDR1 LNHDA, CDR2 SQIVND (reference sequence). Trimming shortened V by 3 bases and J by 2 bases, and 4 bases separated the two germline ends. This CDR3 is CASSITQETQYF. The CDR3 DNA reads TGTGCCAGTAGTATTACGCAAGAGACCCAGTACTTC.

The J gene is TRBJ2-7, the V gene TRBV12-3 or TRBV12-4; 7 bases are shared with TRBD1. V lost 7 bases, J lost 4 bases, and 7 bases stayed unmatched. This CDR3 is built from 13 residues. The CDR3 region has the DNA TGTGCCAGCACCAAAGGCAGGGGGTACGAGCAGTACTTC. Its translation: CASTKGRGYEQYF.

The chain couples TRBV11-2 to TRBJ1-2; D gene ambiguous. The V end lost 5 bases, the J end lost 1 base, and 8 bases lay between the germline ends. Per the germline V gene, CDR1 is SGHAT and CDR2 is FQNNGV. CDR3 size: 13 residues. The CDR3 coding sequence is TGTGCCAGCAGCACCGATTATAACTATGGCTACACCTTC. Protein: CASSTDYNYGYTF.

In its sample, this clonotype was seen a few times. This chain connects TRBV4-3 to TRBJ2-7; D is possibly TRBD1 (5 bases). Germline V gives CDR1 LGHNA, CDR2 YSLEER. The germline V and J ends were trimmed by 0 bases and 3 bases, with 12 bases remaining between them. CDR3 length: 15 amino acids. The CDR3 reads CASSQDMGQLYEQYF. The CDR3 nucleotides read TGCGCCAGCAGCCAAGATATGGGGCAGCTCTACGAGCAGTACTTC.

The rearrangement links TRBV11-2 to TRBJ2-4; 10 positions agree with TRBD1. Germline V CDR1 and CDR2: SGHAT, FQNNGV. The CDR3 contains 16 residues. The V gene end was trimmed by 5 bases and the J gene end by 0 bases; junction bases not matched to a gene: 4. The chain's CDR3 is CASSARTGGAKNIQYF. The CDR3 region has the DNA TGTGCCAGCAGCGCCAGGACAGGGGGAGCCAAAAACATTCAGTACTTC.

A remark on this clonotype: One junction end does not reproduce the germline sequence, and a read error may be involved. The chain has TRBV5-6 and TRBJ2-2; no reliable D call. This CDR3 is built from 16 residues. Germline assignment: CDR1 SGHDT and CDR2 YYEEEE. CDR3 residues: CAGSLDVQLNTGELFF. The CDR3 DNA follows: TGTGCCGGCAGCTTGGATGTTCAGTTGAACACCGGGGAGCTGTTTTTT.

The gene calls are TRBV24-1 and TRBJ2-3; no clear D gene. The germline V gene encodes CDR1 KGHDR and CDR2 SFDVKD. The CDR3 runs 17 residues. V lost 0 bases, J lost 6 bases, and 18 bases lay in between. CDR3 nucleotide sequence: TGTGCCACCAGTGATTTGACCGCACCCCGGTCCGCCGATACGCAGTATTTT. Translating it yields CATSDLTAPRSADTQYF.

This chain connects TRBV12-3 or TRBV12-4 to TRBJ2-3; 7 positions agree with TRBD2. The V gene end was trimmed by 7 bases and the J gene end by 2 bases; junction bases not matched to a gene: 6. This CDR3 region has 14 residues. CDR3 sequence: CASTPGTNTDTQYF. DNA of the CDR3: TGTGCCAGCACCCCCGGGACTAACACAGATACGCAGTATTTT.

The rearrangement uses TRBV6-1 and TRBJ1-6; 7 bases match TRBD1. The CDR3 is 18 residues long. V lost 4 bases to trimming and J lost 5 bases; unmatched junction nucleotides: 14. Germline CDR1 MNHNS, CDR2 SASEGT. This chain's CDR3 is CASSALFPRGADNSPLHF. The CDR3 DNA reads as TGTGCCAGCAGTGCCCTCTTTCCCAGGGGGGCGGATAATTCACCCCTCCACTTT.

V gene TRBV6-2 or TRBV6-3 combines with J gene TRBJ1-5; 12 bases align to TRBD1. The V gene end was trimmed by 5 bases and the J gene end by 4 bases; junction bases not matched to a gene: 6. This CDR3 has 16 residues. Germline CDR1 reads MNHEY; CDR2 reads SVGEGT. The CDR3 reads CASSAGTGGFNQPQHF. The CDR3 DNA reads as TGTGCCAGCAGTGCCGGGACAGGGGGCTTTAATCAGCCCCAGCATTTT.

This chain connects TRBV5-6 to TRBJ2-2; 9 nucleotides match TRBD1. The germline V gene has CDR1 SGHDT and CDR2 YYEEEE. J was trimmed by 1 base and V by 3 bases; bases with no gene match: 1. This CDR3 is built from 15 residues. The CDR3 coding sequence is TGTGCCAGCAGCTGGGGACAGGGGAACACCGGGGAGCTGTTTTTT. Its protein is CASSWGQGNTGELFF.

As DNA, the CDR3 is TGCGCCAGCGCGGCCGGGGACAGGATAACCTCTGGGGCCAACGTCCTGACTTTC. This codes for CASAAGDRITSGANVLTF. J is TRBJ2-6 and V is TRBV5-1, with TRBD1 identical over 8 bases. Germline assignment: CDR1 SGHRS and CDR2 YFSETQ. V shed 7 bases, J shed 0 bases, and the junction held 12 bases outside the gene matches. The CDR3 covers 18 residues.

The chain employs TRBV12-2 and TRBJ2-7; the D call TRBD2 from the table was never checked on the DNA. TRBV12-2 constitutes a pseudogene. The CDR3 covers 16 residues. In DNA, the CDR3 is TGTGCAAGTCGCTCAAAACAACGTGAGGCGGGAGACGAGCAGTACTTC. This gives the protein CASRSKQREAGDEQYF.

The chain couples TRBV11-2 to TRBJ2-1; the match to TRBD2 covers 13 bases. V was pared by 1 base and J by 10 bases, with 10 bases of the junction left unmatched. The V gene's germline CDR1 is SGHAT and CDR2 FQNNGV. The CDR3 extends over 17 amino acids. The chain's CDR3 is CASSLVAGGTSGEEQFF. CDR3 nucleotides: TGTGCCAGCAGCTTAGTGGCGGGCGGGACTAGCGGGGAGGAGCAGTTCTTC.

This chain uses TRBV2 with TRBJ2-3, with unresolved D. Trimming left V 3 bases short and J 5 bases short, with 6 bases between. CDR1 and CDR2 from the germline V gene are SNHLY and FYNNEI. The CDR3 extends over 12 amino acids. CDR3 loop: CASSDPGDTQYF. The CDR3 coding sequence is TGTGCCAGCAGTGACCCTGGAGATACGCAGTATTTT.

The chain has TRBV5-6 and TRBJ1-2; D possibly corresponds to TRBD1 (5 bases). V lost 3 bases and J 2 bases, leaving 17 bases between the germline ends. The length of the CDR3 is 16 residues. Germline values: CDR1 SGHDT, CDR2 YYEEEE. CDR3 in amino acids: CASSSIAGRGNYGYTF. In DNA, the CDR3 is TGTGCCAGCAGCTCCATTGCGGGGAGGGGAAACTATGGCTACACCTTC.

This clonotype has more than one count but fewer than ten. V gene TRBV2 combines with J gene TRBJ2-6, with D hard to call. This CDR3 comprises 16 residues. CDR1 is SNHLY, CDR2 FYNNEI, per germline. With 7 bases removed from V and 0 bases from J, the gap between germline ends came to 13 bases. This CDR3 is CASNSGRSSGANVLTF. In DNA form, the CDR3 reads TGTGCCAGCAACTCAGGACGCAGCTCTGGGGCCAACGTCCTGACTTTC.